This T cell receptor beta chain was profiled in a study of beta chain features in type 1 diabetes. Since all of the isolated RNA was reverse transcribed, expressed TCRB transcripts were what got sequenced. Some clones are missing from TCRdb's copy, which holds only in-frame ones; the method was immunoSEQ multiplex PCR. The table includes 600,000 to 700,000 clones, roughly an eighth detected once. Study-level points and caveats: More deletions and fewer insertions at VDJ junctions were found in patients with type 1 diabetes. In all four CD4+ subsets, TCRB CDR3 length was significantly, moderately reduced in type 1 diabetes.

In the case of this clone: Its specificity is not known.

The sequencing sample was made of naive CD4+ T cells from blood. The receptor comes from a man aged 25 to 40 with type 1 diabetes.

The CDR3 DNA reads TGTGCCAGCAGTGTCCTGGGGGGGAGCCTAACCAAAAACATTCAGTACTTC. Translating it yields CASSVLGGSLTKNIQYF. The rearrangement uses TRBV27 and TRBJ2-4; 7 nucleotides agree with TRBD2. Looked up from germline, CDR1 is MNHEY and CDR2 is SMNVEV (reference sequence). The CDR3 contains 17 residues. The V gene end was trimmed by 5 bases and the J gene end by 2 bases; junction bases not matched to a gene: 12.